The 15 T cell receptor beta chains reported below all come from one sample, sequenced in a study of blood T cell repertoires in COVID-19. Produced via immunoSEQ multiplex PCR; TCRdb's table is partial and in-frame only. The repertoire holds 150,000 to 160,000 clones, with 80% as singletons. The sample was peripheral blood. The receptors were gathered from a man aged 60 to 75 with acute or convalescent COVID-19.

The rearrangement links TRBV19 to TRBJ2-3, with 8 bases aligning to TRBD1. Unmatched junction bases numbered 13, after V lost 5 bases and J lost 6 bases. There are 16 residues in the CDR3. Germline V gives CDR1 LNHDA, CDR2 SQIVND (reference sequence). CDR3 DNA sequence: TGTGCCAGTAGTTCCCTGGACAGGGTACTATCCGATACGCAGTATTTT. The encoded protein is CASSSLDRVLSDTQYF.

The chain joins TRBV7-9 to TRBJ2-3, with D unclear. Germline CDR1 is SEHNR and CDR2 is FQNEAQ (reference sequence). The CDR3 consists of 14 residues. Trimming took off 4 bases at V and 3 bases at J, with 11 bases between the two ends. Here the CDR3 reads CASSWSRQTDTQYF. The CDR3, as DNA: TGTGCCAGCAGCTGGTCGCGGCAAACAGATACGCAGTATTTT.

This clone was counted between two and nine times. J is TRBJ2-6 and V is TRBV15; 9 bases align to TRBD1. This CDR3 comprises 17 residues. The V segment lost 3 bases and the J segment 0 bases; nucleotides outside the gene matches: 3. Looked up from germline, CDR1 is LNHNV and CDR2 is YYDKDF (reference sequence). The CDR3 DNA reads TGTGCCACCAGCAGGGGACAGGGTACCTCTGGGGCCAACGTCCTGACTTTC. Translation gives CATSRGQGTSGANVLTF.

This sequence joins TRBV10-1 and TRBJ2-7; D remains unclear. The V gene lost 0 bases and the J gene lost 4 bases, with 7 bases spanning the gap. Per germline, CDR1 WNHNN and CDR2 SYGVQD (reference sequence). This CDR3 comprises 13 residues. CDR3 sequence: CASSESMRYEQYF. CDR3 sequence (DNA): TGCGCCAGCAGTGAGTCGATGAGGTACGAGCAGTACTTC.

The chain joins TRBV28 to TRBJ2-1; 8 bases fit TRBD2. Per germline, CDR1 MDHEN and CDR2 SYDVKM. This CDR3 region has 17 residues. J gave up 8 bases and V 3 bases, and 15 bases lay outside the gene matches. The CDR3 loop is CASSFNLALSGSDEQFF. CDR3 in DNA: TGTGCCAGCAGTTTTAACTTGGCGCTCAGCGGGAGCGATGAGCAGTTCTTC. The full variable domain, its missing parts supplied by reference TRBV28 and TRBJ2-1, is DVKVTQSSRYLVKRTGEKVFLECVQDMDHENMFWYRQDPGLGLRLIYFSYDVKMKEKGDIPEGYSVSREKKERFSLILESASTNQTSMYLCASSFNLALSGSDEQFFGPGTRLTVL.

This clone has only a few counts. CDR3 coding DNA: TGCGCCAGCAGCCAAGGGGGACAGTATAATTCACCCCTCCACTTT. This encodes CASSQGGQYNSPLHF. The chain is built from TRBV4-1 and TRBJ1-6, with 7 bases lining up with TRBD1. Germline CDR1 is MGHRA and CDR2 is YSYEKL. The length of the CDR3 is 15 residues. The ends lost 1 base at V and 4 bases at J; junction bases unmatched: 1.

This clone was seen only once. The chain links TRBV28 to TRBJ2-7; 7 bases match TRBD1. This CDR3 comprises 12 residues. Trimming took 7 bases from V and 2 from J; bases not matched to a gene: 2. Germline V CDR1 and CDR2: MDHEN, SYDVKM. The CDR3 nucleotides are TGTGCCAGCAAGGGGGCTACCTACGAGCAGTACTTC. This codes for CASKGATYEQYF. Looking up the rest from reference TRBV28 and TRBJ2-7 gives the full variable domain: DVKVTQSSRYLVKRTGEKVFLECVQDMDHENMFWYRQDPGLGLRLIYFSYDVKMKEKGDIPEGYSVSREKKERFSLILESASTNQTSMYLCASKGATYEQYFGPGTRLTVT.

The genes are TRBV28 and TRBJ1-6; 7 bases are a match to TRBD1. Germline V gene data show CDR1 as MDHEN and CDR2 as SYDVKM. Germline trimming cut 2 bases from V and 9 bases from J; bases unmatched to any gene: 7. The CDR3 contains 15 residues. This chain's CDR3 is CASSLRTGVASPLHF. CDR3 DNA sequence: TGTGCCAGCAGTTTAAGAACAGGGGTTGCTTCACCCCTCCACTTT.

The chain is built from TRBV7-3 and TRBJ2-3; 8 bases are a match to TRBD2. CDR1 and CDR2 (germline): SGHTA, FQGTGA. The CDR3 length is 16 residues. With V trimmed by 4 bases and J by 2 bases, 8 bases remained unmatched. The chain's CDR3 is CASSSSGGGPTDTQYF. DNA for the CDR3: TGTGCCAGCAGCTCCTCTGGCGGGGGGCCCACAGATACGCAGTATTTT.

The chain combines TRBV7-2 with TRBJ2-3, with a weak D call TRBD2 (6 bases). The V gene lost 3 bases and the J gene lost 1 base, with 17 bases spanning the gap. Germline V gene data show CDR1 as SGHTA and CDR2 as FQGNSA. The CDR3 sequence is 17 residues long. As DNA, the CDR3 is TGTGCCAGCAGCTTGTACCGGGACTCCGCCGGCACAGATACGCAGTATTTT. Amino acids: CASSLYRDSAGTDTQYF.

The chain recombines TRBV4-1 with TRBJ1-4; D gene uncertain. The germline gives CDR1 MGHRA, CDR2 YSYEKL. This CDR3 is 14 amino acids long. Trimming cost V 2 bases and J 5 bases, with 9 bases left between them. The CDR3 region has the DNA TGCGCCAGCAGCCAATTACAGCTCAATGAAAAACTGTTTTTT. Its translation: CASSQLQLNEKLFF.

The chain carries TRBV11-3 and TRBJ2-1; tentative D call: TRBD1 (6 bases). Trimming removed 4 bases at V and 10 bases at J, with 17 bases between. The length of the CDR3 is 14 residues. Per germline, CDR1 SGHNT and CDR2 YENEEA. The CDR3 protein is CASSSGTHGREQFF. CDR3 in DNA: TGTGCCAGCAGCTCCGGGACACACGGTCGGGAGCAGTTCTTC. Full variable domain (rest looked up from reference TRBV11-3 and TRBJ2-1): EAGVVQSPRYKIIEKKQPVAFWCNPISGHNTLYWYLQNLGQGPELLIRYENEEAVDDSQLPKDRFSAERLKGVDSTLKIQPAELGDSAVYLCASSSGTHGREQFFGPGTRLTVL.

This clone was picked up one time. The V and J genes are TRBV5-4 and TRBJ2-1; possible D gene TRBD2, 5 bases. Germline CDR1 reads SGHNT; CDR2 reads YYREEE (reference sequence). V dropped 3 bases and J dropped 5 bases, with 9 bases sitting between them. This CDR3 is 13 amino acids long. The CDR3 nucleotides read TGTGCCAGCAGCTGGGCGACTAACAATGAGCAGTTCTTC. Amino acids: CASSWATNNEQFF.

The J gene is TRBJ1-2, the V gene TRBV4-3; TRBD1 aligns across 7 bases. With 2 bases clipped from V and 2 bases from J, the junction kept 8 bases outside the gene matches. In germline, CDR1 is LGHNA, CDR2 YSLEER. The CDR3 runs 16 residues. CDR3 bases: TGCGCCAGCAGCCAATTAGCCGGGACAGCGAACTATGGCTACACCTTC. Protein: CASSQLAGTANYGYTF.

J is TRBJ2-2 and V is TRBV7-9; 7 positions match TRBD1. The V gene's germline CDR1 is SEHNR and CDR2 FQNEAQ (reference sequence). CDR3 size: 15 residues. Unmatched junction bases numbered 3, after V lost 5 bases and J lost 0 bases. The CDR3 region is CASSPGQPNTGELFF. Written as DNA, the CDR3 is TGTGCCAGCAGCCCGGGACAGCCGAACACCGGGGAGCTGTTTTTT. Full variable domain (missing parts from reference TRBV7-9 and TRBJ2-2): DTGVSQNPRHKITKRGQNVTFRCDPISEHNRLYWYRQTLGQGPEFLTYFQNEAQLEKSRLLSDRFSAERPKGSFSTLEIQRTEQGDSAMYLCASSPGQPNTGELFFGEGSRLTVL.